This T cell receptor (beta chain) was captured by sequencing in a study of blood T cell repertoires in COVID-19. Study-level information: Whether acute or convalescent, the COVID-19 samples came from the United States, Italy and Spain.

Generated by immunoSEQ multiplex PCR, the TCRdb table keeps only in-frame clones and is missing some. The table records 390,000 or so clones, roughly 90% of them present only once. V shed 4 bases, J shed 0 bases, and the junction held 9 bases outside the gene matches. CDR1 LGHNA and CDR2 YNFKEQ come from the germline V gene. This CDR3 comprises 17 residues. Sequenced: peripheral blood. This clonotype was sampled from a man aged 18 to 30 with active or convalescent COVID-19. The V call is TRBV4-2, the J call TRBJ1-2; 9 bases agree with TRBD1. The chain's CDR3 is CASSPRQGVLANYGYTF. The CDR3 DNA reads TGTGCCAGCAGCCCCAGACAGGGGGTACTAGCTAACTATGGCTACACCTTC.